Sequencing of this T cell receptor (beta chain) was carried out in a study of siplizumab effects on memory and regulatory T cells. Generated by immunoSEQ multiplex PCR, the TCRdb table keeps only in-frame clones and is missing some. Of about 100,000 clones in the sample, less than 95% were seen once. The receptor comes from a human donor in good health. The sample comprised non-Treg CD4+ T cells sorted from blood.

The CDR3 reads CSVGDSPNLEKLFF. CDR3 nucleotides: TGCAGCGTTGGAGACAGCCCTAATCTGGAAAAACTGTTTTTT. This chain links TRBV29-1 with TRBJ1-4; D perhaps matches TRBD1 (5 bases). The V gene's germline CDR1 is SQVTM and CDR2 ANQGSEA. Trimming stripped 4 bases from V and 8 bases from J, with 17 bases between. The CDR3 runs 14 residues.